A single sample is the source of the 10 T cell receptor beta chains below, sequenced in a study of CD8 T cells in Susac syndrome. Random-hexamer reverse transcription was applied to roughly 0.5 to 1 ug RNA. From the immunoSEQ multiplex PCR reads, TCRdb called clonotypes with MiXCR, one entry per CDR3 protein. Of almost 450,000 distinct CDR3 sequences in the sample, approximately 89% were seen once. Sequences were obtained from CD8+ T cells from PBMCs. Source of these receptors: a human donor with multiple sclerosis.

The count of this clonotype is one. V and J are TRBV30 and TRBJ2-7; unclear D gene. Germline V gene sequence: CDR1 GTSNPN, CDR2 SVGIG (reference sequence). V was trimmed by 2 bases and J by 2 bases, leaving 10 bases between them. This CDR3 has 13 residues. The CDR3 loop is CAWSYDGPYEQYF. CDR3 bases: TGTGCCTGGAGTTACGACGGCCCCTACGAGCAGTACTTC.

V and J are TRBV5-6 and TRBJ1-3; possibly TRBD1 for D (6 bases). The germline V and J ends were trimmed by 9 bases and 0 bases, with 19 bases remaining between them. The CDR3 covers 16 residues. Germline V lookup: CDR1 SGHDT, CDR2 YYEEEE. CDR3 nucleotides: TGTGCCACCAAGCTGGGGGGCGGCGGCTCTGGAAACACCATATATTTT. It translates to CATKLGGGGSGNTIYF.

The chain joins TRBV10-3 to TRBJ1-1; D unclear. The V end was cut by 11 bases, the J end by 3 bases, with 19 bases between. The CDR3 length is 14 residues. In germline, CDR1 is ENHRY, CDR2 SYGVKD. In nucleotides, the CDR3 is TGTGCCTTACGAATAGACTGGGAGGACACTGAAGCTTTCTTT. As protein: CALRIDWEDTEAFF.

V gene TRBV29-1 combines with J gene TRBJ1-1; tentative D call: TRBD1 (6 bases). Germline-derived CDR1 and CDR2 are SQVTM and ANQGSEA. The CDR3 has 13 amino acids. V lost 6 bases to trimming and J lost 4 bases, with 15 bases between them. The DNA for the CDR3 is TGCAGCGTGCTCGGGGGGCTGAGCACTGAAGCTTTCTTT. This codes for CSVLGGLSTEAFF.

The chain has TRBV30 and TRBJ1-6, with a tentative D call TRBD1 (6 bases). The V gene's germline CDR1 is GTSNPN and CDR2 SVGIG (reference sequence). The V gene lost 3 bases and the J gene lost 11 bases, with 14 bases spanning the gap. The CDR3 loop spans 13 amino acids. The CDR3 sequence is CAWRDRGWTPLHF. CDR3 DNA: TGTGCCTGGAGGGACAGAGGGTGGACACCCCTCCACTTT.

CDR3: CASSWAGTSGGYEQFF. The CDR3 nucleotides read TGTGCCAGCAGCTGGGCCGGGACTAGCGGGGGATATGAGCAGTTCTTC. The chain has TRBV11-2 and TRBJ2-1, with 14 bases fitting TRBD2. V gave up 4 bases and J gave up 8 bases; unmatched junction bases: 7. This CDR3 is 16 amino acids long. Germline CDR1 is SGHAT and CDR2 is FQNNGV.

V and J are TRBV28 and TRBJ1-5; D possibly corresponds to TRBD1 (6 bases). Germline CDR1 and CDR2: MDHEN and SYDVKM. Trimming took 8 bases from V and 6 from J, leaving 20 bases between them. The length of the CDR3 is 15 residues. This CDR3 is CASGIQGGQRQPQHF. In nucleotides, the CDR3 is TGTGCCAGCGGGATACAGGGAGGGCAGCGTCAGCCCCAGCATTTT.

The chain couples TRBV12-3 or TRBV12-4 to TRBJ1-1; D remains unclear. The length of the CDR3 is 13 residues. V shed 7 bases and J shed 0 bases, with 9 bases lying between them. CDR3 sequence: CASNHILNTEAFF. Written as DNA, the CDR3 is TGTGCCAGCAACCACATATTGAACACTGAAGCTTTCTTT.

This CDR3 is CASRRPTGGTNTEAFF. In DNA form, the CDR3 reads TGTGCCAGCAGACGCCCGACCGGGGGCACGAACACTGAAGCTTTCTTT. The chain uses TRBV6-2 or TRBV6-3 and TRBJ1-1, with a weak D call TRBD1 (6 bases). V gave up 6 bases and J gave up 1 base, with 18 bases separating them. Per the germline V gene, CDR1 is MNHEY and CDR2 is SVGEGT. The CDR3 sequence is 16 residues long.

This clonotype showed up just once. The J gene is TRBJ2-2, the V gene TRBV29-1, with a weak D call TRBD1 (6 bases). The CDR3 runs to 15 residues. Germline CDR1 and CDR2: SQVTM and ANQGSEA. V dropped 0 bases and J dropped 1 base, with 9 bases sitting between them. DNA for the CDR3: TGCAGCGTTGAAGAGGCAGGGGAGAACACCGGGGAGCTGTTTTTT. As protein: CSVEEAGENTGELFF.